These 18 T cell receptor beta chains were all obtained from the same sample, sequenced in a study of blood T cell repertoires in COVID-19. Assay used: immunoSEQ multiplex PCR; TCRdb lists only in-frame clones, some missing. The data hold about half a million clones, with approximately 85% observed a single time. The sample comprised peripheral blood. The receptors shown here come from a human donor in a cohort sampled during active COVID-19.

For this clone: The same CDR3 can be traced to other DNA sequences in this sample. V gene TRBV30 combines with J gene TRBJ1-1; 7 nucleotides line up with TRBD1. The germline gives CDR1 GTSNPN, CDR2 SVGIG (reference sequence). The CDR3 extends over 13 amino acids. V shed 4 bases, J shed 1 base, and the junction held 3 bases outside the gene matches. The CDR3 is CAWTRQGNTEAFF. The CDR3, as DNA: TGTGCCTGGACCCGACAGGGGAACACTGAAGCTTTCTTT.

The genes are TRBV19 and TRBJ1-4, with D uncertain. The CDR3 spans 14 residues. CDR1 and CDR2 (germline): LNHDA, SQIVND (reference sequence). Trimming took 3 bases from V and 4 from J, leaving 9 bases between them. CDR3 protein: CASSIEGLNEKLFF. The CDR3, as DNA: TGTGCCAGTAGTATTGAAGGACTTAATGAAAAACTGTTTTTT.

CDR3 bases: TGTGCCAGTAGTATAGCCCTGATGGGGCCGATCTATGGCTACACCTTC. It specifies CASSIALMGPIYGYTF. The chain carries TRBV19 and TRBJ1-2, with a weak D call TRBD1 (5 bases). With 1 base removed from V and 4 bases from J, the gap between germline ends came to 16 bases. CDR1 and CDR2 (germline): LNHDA, SQIVND (reference sequence). The CDR3 covers 16 residues.

The CDR3 loop reads CASSLIAEAFF. The CDR3 DNA reads as TGTGCCAGCAGCTTAATCGCTGAAGCTTTCTTT. The chain recombines TRBV7-2 with TRBJ1-1, with D unclear. V lost 2 bases, J lost 6 bases, and 4 bases lay in between. Germline CDR1 and CDR2: SGHTA and FQGNSA. This CDR3 spans 11 amino acids.

This clone has a single count. This chain connects TRBV27 to TRBJ1-6; D is ambiguous. CDR1 is MNHEY, CDR2 SMNVEV, per germline (reference sequence). The CDR3 length is 15 residues. With 8 bases removed from V and 4 bases from J, the gap between germline ends came to 15 bases. CDR3 amino acids: CASAVGATYNSPLHF. The DNA of the CDR3 is TGTGCCAGCGCCGTGGGTGCGACATATAATTCACCCCTCCACTTT.

The chain recombines TRBV3-1 (or the pseudogene TRBV3-2) with TRBJ1-6; TRBD1 matches 9 bases. The V segment lost 7 bases and the J segment 7 bases; nucleotides outside the gene matches: 5. This CDR3 contains 14 residues. The V gene's germline CDR1 is LGHDT and CDR2 YNNKEL (reference sequence). The CDR3 bases are TGTGCCAGCACCTTACAGGGGGCAAATTCACCCCTCCACTTT. It codes for CASTLQGANSPLHF.

V gene TRBV30 combines with J gene TRBJ2-5, with D hard to call. CDR1 GTSNPN and CDR2 SVGIG come from the germline V gene (reference sequence). The CDR3 sequence is 14 residues long. The germline V and J ends were trimmed by 1 base and 1 base, with 10 bases remaining between them. The chain's CDR3 is CAWSGWAGQETQYF. DNA of the CDR3: TGTGCCTGGAGTGGGTGGGCAGGCCAAGAGACCCAGTACTTC.

V is TRBV7-6 and J is TRBJ1-1, with 9 bases matching TRBD1. The CDR3 consists of 15 residues. Looked up from germline, CDR1 is SGHVS and CDR2 is FNYEAQ. Germline trimming cut 3 bases from V and 3 bases from J; bases unmatched to any gene: 5. As DNA, the CDR3 is TGTGCCAGCAGCTTCGGACAGGGGCTGGACACTGAAGCTTTCTTT. Amino acids: CASSFGQGLDTEAFF. Variable domain in full (rest from reference TRBV7-6 and TRBJ1-1): GAGVSQSPRYKVTKRGQDVALRCDPISGHVSLYWYRQALGQGPEFLTYFNYEAQQDKSGLPNDRFSAERPEGSISTLTIQRTEQRDSAMYRCASSFGQGLDTEAFFGQGTRLTVV.

This rearrangement joins TRBV6-2 or TRBV6-3 to TRBJ1-2; no definite D call. With 6 bases removed from V and 8 bases from J, the gap between germline ends came to 13 bases. This CDR3 spans 12 amino acids. Per the germline V gene, CDR1 is MNHEY and CDR2 is SVGEGT. CDR3 sequence: CASSSPGRGYTF. The CDR3 coding sequence is TGTGCCAGCAGCTCCCCAGGTAGGGGCTACACCTTC.

This chain joins TRBV5-4 and TRBJ2-7; TRBD1 aligns across 9 bases. Trimming took 0 bases from V and 4 from J; bases not matched to a gene: 5. The germline gives CDR1 SGHNT, CDR2 YYREEE (reference sequence). The CDR3 covers 15 residues. The CDR3 nucleotides read TGTGCCAGCAGCTTGGGACAGGGGGGATGGTACGAGCAGTACTTC. It yields the protein CASSLGQGGWYEQYF.

The chain has TRBV20-1 and TRBJ2-1; TRBD2 is a possible D gene (5 bases). V was cut by 5 bases and J by 12 bases, with 8 bases left in between. The CDR3 consists of 9 residues. Germline CDR1 and CDR2: DFQATT and SNEGSKA (reference sequence). CDR3 region: CSASEGQFF. CDR3 DNA: TGCAGTGCTTCAGAGGGGCAGTTCTTC.

This clone appeared a single time. The rearrangement joins TRBV28 to TRBJ2-5; TRBD1 is a possible D gene (5 bases). The V gene's germline CDR1 is MDHEN and CDR2 SYDVKM. V lost 4 bases and J 3 bases, leaving 15 bases between the germline ends. CDR3 length equals 15 residues. The CDR3 sequence: CASSSRTHQKETQYF. The CDR3 DNA is TGTGCCAGCAGTTCACGGACACACCAAAAAGAGACCCAGTACTTC.

The V and J genes are TRBV29-1 and TRBJ1-1; D is ambiguous. The V end was cut by 7 bases, the J end by 5 bases, with 17 bases between. CDR1 is SQVTM and CDR2 is ANQGSEA in the germline V gene. This CDR3 has 13 residues. The CDR3 coding sequence is TGCAGCGGCCGGCTAAGCGAGGGAACTGAAGCTTTCTTT. Translation gives CSGRLSEGTEAFF.

The rearrangement links TRBV19 to TRBJ1-2, with D maybe TRBD1 (5 bases). Germline CDR1 is LNHDA and CDR2 is SQIVND (reference sequence). Trimming pared 7 bases from V and 2 bases from J, leaving 17 bases between. The CDR3 runs to 15 residues. The DNA for the CDR3 is TGTGCCAGTACTGAAACAGGTGTTCTAAACTATGGCTACACCTTC. Protein sequence: CASTETGVLNYGYTF.

The genes are TRBV5-4 and TRBJ2-3; 7 nucleotides match TRBD1. There are 15 residues in the CDR3. Trimming cost V 4 bases and J 1 base; bases outside gene matches: 6. Per germline, CDR1 SGHNT and CDR2 YYREEE (reference sequence). DNA of the CDR3: TGTGCCAGCAGCGGTACGACAGGGCGCACAGATACGCAGTATTTT. Amino acid sequence: CASSGTTGRTDTQYF. The full variable domain, rest sourced from reference TRBV5-4 and TRBJ2-3, is ETGVTQSPTHLIKTRGQQVTLRCSSQSGHNTVSWYQQALGQGPQFIFQYYREEENGRGNFPPRFSGLQFPNYSSELNVNALELDDSALYLCASSGTTGRTDTQYFGPGTRLTVL.

This sequence joins TRBV9 and TRBJ2-7; D possibly corresponds to TRBD2 (5 bases). Per germline, CDR1 SGDLS and CDR2 YYNGEE. Trimming removed 0 bases at V and 3 bases at J, with 13 bases between. This CDR3 has 15 amino acids. The CDR3 here is CASSVGAAENYEQYF. CDR3 bases: TGTGCCAGCAGCGTAGGAGCAGCGGAGAACTACGAGCAGTACTTC.

The chain links TRBV29-1 to TRBJ1-2; 11 bases map to TRBD1. The CDR3 is 13 amino acids. The V segment lost 4 bases and the J segment 4 bases; nucleotides outside the gene matches: 2. CDR1 is SQVTM and CDR2 is ANQGSEA in the germline V gene. CDR3 sequence reads: CSVGDRGGYGYTF. The CDR3 coding sequence is TGCAGCGTTGGGGACAGGGGGGGCTATGGCTACACCTTC. The variable domain in full, with the rest retrieved from reference TRBV29-1 and TRBJ1-2, is SAVISQKPSRDICQRGTSLTIQCQVDSQVTMMFWYRQQPGQSLTLIATANQGSEATYESGFVIDKFPISRPNLTFSTLTVSNMSPEDSSIYLCSVGDRGGYGYTFGSGTRLTVV.

The chain joins TRBV5-1 to TRBJ1-1; 8 bases are shared with TRBD1. The CDR3 extends over 16 amino acids. Germline CDR1 SGHRS, CDR2 YFSETQ. V trimming: 0 bases; J trimming: 4 bases; junction bases outside the gene matches: 8. The CDR3 loop reads CASSLGGAGGFTEAFF. DNA for the CDR3: TGCGCCAGCAGCTTGGGGGGCGCAGGGGGCTTCACTGAAGCTTTCTTT.